The entry below gives a single T cell receptor (beta chain) sequence along with its context. All participating donors were Caucasian adults from Nashville, Tennessee. Profiling relied on immunoSEQ multiplex PCR, and the TCRdb table lists in-frame clones only, not all of them. Of about half a million clones listed, more than 75% are singletons. The data belong to a study of shared clonotypes between healthy human individuals. Across the study: A couple of female and a few male donors aged 18 to 49 were enrolled.

The material sequenced was PBMCs. This clonotype originated in a woman between 40 and 55 years old in good health. Some clones in this sample may be carry-over from other donors' samples.

CDR3 in DNA: TGTGCCAGCAGCCGACTCCTCCGGCGCGAGCAGTACTTC. Translating gives CASSRLLRREQYF. The chain is built from TRBV2 and TRBJ2-7; D uncertain. From germline, CDR1 is SNHLY and CDR2 FYNNEI. V was clipped by 6 bases and J by 6 bases, with 15 bases between them. This CDR3 has 13 amino acids.